These 17 T cell receptor beta chains were all obtained from the same sample, sequenced in a study of blood T cell repertoires in COVID-19. Only in-frame clones appear in the TCRdb table, and some are missing; sequencing was by immunoSEQ multiplex PCR. Of around 430,000 clones listed, around 89% are singletons. Sequencing input: peripheral blood. The receptors were gathered from a woman in her fifties or sixties with COVID-19, enrolled during active disease.

V usage is TRBV6-5 and J usage is TRBJ2-7; 8 nucleotides agree with TRBD2. V trimming: 4 bases; J trimming: 1 base; junction bases outside the gene matches: 6. The CDR3 totals 15 residues. Germline CDR1 and CDR2: MNHEY and SVGAGI. The CDR3 region has the DNA TGTGCCAGCAGTTCCATAGCGGGGCGTTCCTACGAGCAGTACTTC. Translating gives CASSSIAGRSYEQYF.

The chain carries TRBV3-1 (or the pseudogene TRBV3-2) and TRBJ1-4, with D perhaps TRBD1 (6 bases). The CDR3 has 15 residues. CDR1 is LGHDT and CDR2 is YNNKEL in the germline V gene (reference sequence). V was trimmed by 4 bases and J by 4 bases, leaving 13 bases between them. Here the CDR3 DNA reads TGTGCCAGCAGCCCTTTGACAGGCTTTAATGAAAAACTGTTTTTT. It specifies CASSPLTGFNEKLFF.

The genes are TRBV19 and TRBJ2-7; D may be TRBD1 (5 bases). Germline CDR1 LNHDA, CDR2 SQIVND (reference sequence). V was clipped by 5 bases and J by 7 bases, with 9 bases between them. This CDR3 has 11 amino acids. This chain's CDR3 is CASSGAREQYF. Written as DNA, the CDR3 is TGTGCCAGTAGTGGGGCTAGGGAGCAGTACTTC.

J is TRBJ1-3 and V is TRBV11-2; tentatively, D is TRBD1 (5 bases). The CDR3 totals 15 residues. Germline V gene sequence: CDR1 SGHAT, CDR2 FQNNGV. Trimming removed 5 bases from V and 1 base from J, with 12 bases in between. The CDR3 DNA reads as TGTGCCAGCAGCCCGGCCGGGGGTTCTGGAAACACCATATATTTT. Its protein is CASSPAGGSGNTIYF.

The V call is TRBV5-1, the J call TRBJ2-1; possibly TRBD1 for D (6 bases). Trimming pared 6 bases from V and 2 bases from J, leaving 12 bases between. The CDR3 length is 14 residues. CDR1 is SGHRS, CDR2 YFSETQ, per germline. CDR3 DNA: TGCGCCAGCACCCGGGACAATCCCTACAATGAGCAGTTCTTC. Translated: CASTRDNPYNEQFF.

This clone was seen just once. The rearrangement uses TRBV19 and TRBJ2-6; 11 nucleotides agree with TRBD1. Germline V gene sequence: CDR1 LNHDA, CDR2 SQIVND (reference sequence). CDR3 size: 16 residues. V lost 10 bases to trimming and J lost 0 bases; unmatched junction nucleotides: 5. DNA for the CDR3: TGTGCCACCGGGGGACAGGGGGTCTCTGGGGCCAACGTCCTGACTTTC. It yields the protein CATGGQGVSGANVLTF.

This clone was detected once. V and J are TRBV7-8 and TRBJ1-4, with D perhaps TRBD1 (6 bases). V lost 5 bases to trimming and J lost 5 bases, with 12 bases between them. The CDR3 runs to 14 residues. CDR1 is SGHVS, CDR2 FQNEAQ, per germline. The CDR3 DNA reads as TGTGCCAGCAGCCCCCGGCAGGGGAATGAAAAACTGTTTTTT. Amino acids: CASSPRQGNEKLFF.

CDR3 in amino acids: CASSLVTLPDGYTF. The DNA of the CDR3 is TGTGCCAGCAGCTTAGTAACCCTCCCAGATGGCTACACCTTC. The chain couples TRBV11-2 to TRBJ1-2; D remains ambiguous. Trimming stripped 1 base from V and 6 bases from J, with 12 bases between. This CDR3 has 14 amino acids. The germline gives CDR1 SGHAT, CDR2 FQNNGV.

This chain connects TRBV29-1 to TRBJ1-1; 7 positions agree with TRBD1. V was pared by 5 bases and J by 1 base, with 7 bases of the junction left unmatched. CDR1 and CDR2 (germline): SQVTM, ANQGSEA. There are 14 residues in the CDR3. CDR3 amino acids: CSVTRQGRNTEAFF. In DNA form, the CDR3 reads TGCAGCGTTACCCGACAGGGACGGAACACTGAAGCTTTCTTT.

The chain links TRBV19 to TRBJ2-5, with D possibly being TRBD1 (5 bases). Germline CDR1 is LNHDA and CDR2 is SQIVND (reference sequence). The CDR3 extends over 14 amino acids. Trimming pared 5 bases from V and 2 bases from J, leaving 12 bases between. CDR3 protein: CASSAWGGQETQYF. In DNA, the CDR3 is TGTGCCAGTAGTGCTTGGGGCGGACAAGAGACCCAGTACTTC.

This clone was found a few times. This chain joins TRBV10-2 and TRBJ2-2, with TRBD2 matching over 15 bases. The germline CDR1 and CDR2 sequences are WSHSY and SAAADI. This CDR3 spans 16 amino acids. V trimming: 10 bases; J trimming: 1 base; junction bases outside the gene matches: 4. The CDR3 DNA reads TGCGCCACGGGACTAGCGGGGGGCCAGAACACCGGGGAGCTGTTTTTT. Its translation is CATGLAGGQNTGELFF.

V usage is TRBV5-1 and J usage is TRBJ2-3; TRBD2 matches 14 bases. CDR1 SGHRS and CDR2 YFSETQ come from the germline V gene. The CDR3 has 16 amino acids. V lost 0 bases to trimming and J lost 6 bases; unmatched junction nucleotides: 3. CDR3 amino acids: CASSLDGTSGGDTQYF. CDR3 bases: TGCGCCAGCAGCTTGGACGGGACTAGCGGGGGCGATACGCAGTATTTT.

Comments on this clone: The sample holds other DNA sequences that translate to the same CDR3. The chain joins TRBV9 to TRBJ1-3, with D possibly TRBD1 on 6 matching bases. Germline V lookup: CDR1 SGDLS, CDR2 YYNGEE. Trimming took off 4 bases at V and 2 bases at J, with 10 bases between the two ends. The CDR3 covers 14 residues. CDR3 amino acids: CASSTGTTGNTIYF. The CDR3 DNA is TGTGCCAGCAGCACCGGGACAACTGGAAACACCATATATTTT.

The chain combines TRBV6-4 with TRBJ1-1; 9 nucleotides line up with TRBD1. Trimming cost V 8 bases and J 1 base; bases outside gene matches: 5. There are 14 residues in the CDR3. Per germline, CDR1 MRHNA and CDR2 SNTAGT. DNA of the CDR3: TGTGCCAGCGGGTACAGGGGGCCGAACACTGAAGCTTTCTTT. Translated: CASGYRGPNTEAFF.

This chain connects TRBV18 to TRBJ2-7; no clear D. Germline lookup yields CDR1 KGHSH and CDR2 LQKENI. The V end lost 3 bases, the J end lost 3 bases, and 12 bases lay between the germline ends. The CDR3 runs 14 residues. The CDR3 loop is CASSPPTENYEQYF. The CDR3 DNA follows: TGTGCCAGCTCACCGCCTACGGAGAACTACGAGCAGTACTTC.

This clone was detected a few times. The J gene is TRBJ1-1, the V gene TRBV6-5; 9 nucleotides line up with TRBD1. Germline CDR1 and CDR2: MNHEY and SVGAGI. Trimming removed 4 bases from V and 3 bases from J; junction bases left unmatched: 9. This CDR3 contains 16 residues. The CDR3 coding sequence is TGTGCCAGCAGTTCTCCGGGACAGGGAGTGGACACTGAAGCTTTCTTT. Protein: CASSSPGQGVDTEAFF.

The chain has TRBV7-2 and TRBJ1-3; 7 bases align to TRBD1. V dropped 5 bases and J dropped 4; count of bases not matched to a gene: 5. The germline CDR1 and CDR2 sequences are SGHTA and FQGNSA. CDR3 size: 14 residues. CDR3: CASSPGQPGNTIYF. The CDR3, as DNA: TGTGCCAGCAGCCCGGGACAGCCGGGAAACACCATATATTTT. Full variable domain (missing parts from reference TRBV7-2 and TRBJ1-3): GAGVSQSPSNKVTEKGKDVELRCDPISGHTALYWYRQSLGQGLEFLIYFQGNSAPDKSGLPSDRFSAERTGGSVSTLTIQRTQQEDSAVYLCASSPGQPGNTIYFGEGSWLTVV.